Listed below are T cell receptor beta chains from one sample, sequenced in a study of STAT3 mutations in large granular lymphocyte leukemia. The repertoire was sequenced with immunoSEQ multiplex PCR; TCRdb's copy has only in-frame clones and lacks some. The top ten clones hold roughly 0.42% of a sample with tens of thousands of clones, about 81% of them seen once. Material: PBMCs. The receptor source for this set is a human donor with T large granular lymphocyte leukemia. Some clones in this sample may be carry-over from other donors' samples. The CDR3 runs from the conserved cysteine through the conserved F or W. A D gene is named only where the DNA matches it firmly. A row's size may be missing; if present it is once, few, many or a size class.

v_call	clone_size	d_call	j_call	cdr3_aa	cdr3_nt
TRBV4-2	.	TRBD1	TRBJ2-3	CASSHGQGPDTQYF	TGTGCCAGCAGCCACGGACAGGGGCCAGATACGCAGTATTTT
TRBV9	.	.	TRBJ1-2	CASSVNYRSYGYTF	TGTGCCAGCAGCGTGAATTACAGGAGCTATGGCTACACCTTC
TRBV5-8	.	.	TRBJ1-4	CASSTGTWEKLFF	TGTGCCAGCAGCACCGGGACGTGGGAAAAACTGTTTTTT
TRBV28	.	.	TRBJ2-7	CASSLWETVQSSYEQYF	TGTGCCAGCAGTTTATGGGAGACAGTACAAAGCTCCTACGAGCAGTACTTC
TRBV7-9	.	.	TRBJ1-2	CASSSPLGWEYGYTF	TGTGCCAGCAGCTCCCCATTGGGGTGGGAATATGGCTACACCTTC
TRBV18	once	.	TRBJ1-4	CASSPYSKRANEKLFF	TGTGCCAGCTCACCATACTCGAAGAGGGCAAATGAAAAACTGTTTTTT
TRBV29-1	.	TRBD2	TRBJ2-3	CSTGGGQSTDTQYF	TGCAGCACGGGCGGGGGGCAGAGCACAGATACGCAGTATTTT
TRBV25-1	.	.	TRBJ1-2	CASRQGGAGGYTF	TGTGCCAGCAGGCAGGGAGGGGCGGGTGGCTACACCTTC
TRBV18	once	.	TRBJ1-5	CASSLGISNQPQHF	TGTGCCAGCTCTTTGGGAATTAGCAATCAGCCCCAGCATTTT
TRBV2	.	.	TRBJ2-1	CASSVGQGKQFF	TGTGCCAGCAGTGTAGGTCAGGGAAAGCAGTTCTTC
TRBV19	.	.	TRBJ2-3	CASSIGGGRLTDTQYF	TGTGCCAGTAGTATAGGGGGGGGGCGACTCACAGATACGCAGTATTTT
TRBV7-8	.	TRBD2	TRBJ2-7	CASSLAGATYKQYF	TGTGCCAGCAGCCTAGCGGGGGCAACCTACAAGCAGTACTTC
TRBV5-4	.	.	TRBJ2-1	CASSGFRAEAYNEQFF	TGTGCCAGCAGCGGATTCCGGGCGGAGGCCTACAATGAGCAGTTCTTC
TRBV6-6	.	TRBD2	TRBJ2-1	CASSYLGGDEQFF	TGTGCCAGCAGTTACTTGGGGGGGGATGAGCAGTTCTTC
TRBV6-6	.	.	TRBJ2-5	CASRRAASQETQYF	TGTGCCAGCAGACGTGCGGCGTCACAAGAGACCCAGTACTTC